The 4 T cell receptor beta chains below come from one sample, sequenced in a study of blood T cell repertoires in COVID-19. Measured with immunoSEQ multiplex PCR; TCRdb has only the in-frame clones, and not every one. The repertoire holds roughly 120,000 clones, with around 84% as singletons. The sample consisted of peripheral blood. Receptors originate from a human donor in a cohort sampled during active COVID-19.

V usage is TRBV6-2 or TRBV6-3 and J usage is TRBJ2-1, with 8 bases fitting TRBD2. This CDR3 is built from 14 residues. V dropped 5 bases and J dropped 6; count of bases not matched to a gene: 6. Germline lookup yields CDR1 MNHEY and CDR2 SVGEGT. For the CDR3, the DNA is TGTGCCAGCAGTCCCGGGACTAGGGGCAATGAGCAGTTCTTC. Protein sequence: CASSPGTRGNEQFF.

The chain links TRBV6-2 or TRBV6-3 to TRBJ2-1, with a weak D call TRBD2 (7 bases). The CDR3 length is 14 residues. The V and J ends lost 2 bases and 9 bases respectively, with 14 bases between them. Per germline, CDR1 MNHEY and CDR2 SVGEGT. The CDR3 DNA follows: TGTGCCAGCAGTTACGATGGGGGGGCTTTTGAGCAGTTCTTC. Protein: CASSYDGGAFEQFF.

V gene TRBV11-2 combines with J gene TRBJ2-1, with 13 bases matching TRBD2. The V and J ends lost 8 bases and 9 bases, in that order; junction bases with no gene match: 10. CDR3 length: 15 amino acids. Germline CDR1 and CDR2: SGHAT and FQNNGV. The CDR3 region is CASVRGTSGGAEQFF. The CDR3 DNA reads TGTGCCAGCGTTCGGGGTACTAGCGGGGGGGCTGAGCAGTTCTTC.

This chain uses TRBV12-3 or TRBV12-4 with TRBJ1-2, with D perhaps TRBD1 (6 bases). Trimming took off 6 bases at V and 4 bases at J, with 12 bases between the two ends. The CDR3 spans 13 residues. The CDR3 DNA follows: TGTGCCAGCAGCCCTACAGGGTTCTATGGCTACACCTTC. It specifies CASSPTGFYGYTF.